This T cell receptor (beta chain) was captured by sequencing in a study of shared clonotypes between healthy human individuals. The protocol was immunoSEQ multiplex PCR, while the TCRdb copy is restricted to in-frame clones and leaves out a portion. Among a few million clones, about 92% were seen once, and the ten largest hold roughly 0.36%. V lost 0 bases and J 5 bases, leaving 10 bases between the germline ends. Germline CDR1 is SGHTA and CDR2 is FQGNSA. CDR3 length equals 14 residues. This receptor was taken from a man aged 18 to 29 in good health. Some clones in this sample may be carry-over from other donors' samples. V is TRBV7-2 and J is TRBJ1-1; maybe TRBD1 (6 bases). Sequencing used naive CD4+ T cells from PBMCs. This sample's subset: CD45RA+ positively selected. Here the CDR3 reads CASSLATGFTEAFF. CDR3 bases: TGTGCCAGCAGCTTAGCCACAGGGTTTACTGAAGCTTTCTTT. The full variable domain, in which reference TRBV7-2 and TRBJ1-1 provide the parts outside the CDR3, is GAGVSQSPSNKVTEKGKDVELRCDPISGHTALYWYRQSLGQGLEFLIYFQGNSAPDKSGLPSDRFSAERTGGSVSTLTIQRTQQEDSAVYLCASSLATGFTEAFFGQGTRLTVV.